Listed here are 4 T cell receptor beta chains from one sample, sequenced in a study of CD8 T cells in Susac syndrome. It was with random hexamers that about 0.45 to 1 ug RNA was reverse transcribed. TCRdb redid the calling of the immunoSEQ multiplex PCR reads with MiXCR, one entry per CDR3 protein. The top ten hold more than 0.4% of the sample, which has roughly 76,000 distinct CDR3 sequences, roughly 92% seen once. The sample comprised CD8+ T cells from PBMCs. These receptors originate from a human donor with Susac syndrome.

The chain joins TRBV4-1 to TRBJ2-7; 11 bases are a match to TRBD1. The CDR3 extends over 15 amino acids. The germline gives CDR1 MGHRA, CDR2 YSYEKL. The junction had 4 bases not matched to a gene; V was cut back by 2 bases and J by 4 bases. The CDR3 loop reads CASSQRDRGLYEQYF. Written as DNA, the CDR3 is TGCGCCAGCAGCCAACGGGACAGGGGGTTGTACGAGCAGTACTTC.

The genes are TRBV20-1 and TRBJ1-4, with no clear D. The CDR3 is made up of 15 amino acids. V was pared by 3 bases and J by 2 bases, with 13 bases between. Germline CDR1 DFQATT, CDR2 SNEGSKA (reference sequence). For the CDR3, the DNA is TGCAGTGCTAGCCTCCGGGCTGCGACTAATGAAAAACTGTTTTTT. This sequence encodes CSASLRAATNEKLFF.

This chain uses TRBV6-5 with TRBJ2-7, with D maybe TRBD1 (6 bases). In germline, CDR1 is MNHEY, CDR2 SVGAGI. The CDR3 is 15 residues long. V shed 8 bases and J shed 0 bases, with 17 bases lying between them. CDR3 sequence reads: CASSSQGRSSYEQYF. Here the CDR3 DNA reads TGTGCCAGCTCCTCACAGGGCCGGAGCTCCTACGAGCAGTACTTC.

J is TRBJ1-1 and V is TRBV7-8; no reliable D call. V shed 1 base and J shed 9 bases, with 15 bases lying between them. Per the germline V gene, CDR1 is SGHVS and CDR2 is FQNEAQ. The CDR3 extends over 14 amino acids. CDR3 residues: CASSLDFLALQAFF. The CDR3 nucleotides are TGTGCCAGCAGCTTAGATTTTTTGGCCCTACAAGCTTTCTTT.